The 21 T cell receptor beta chains presented below share a single source sample, sequenced in a study of blood T cell repertoires in COVID-19. The data were produced by immunoSEQ multiplex PCR, yet TCRdb's version contains in-frame clones alone and is incomplete. This table has a few hundred thousand clones, approximately 86% appearing once. Sequencing was carried out using peripheral blood. Receptors were obtained from a woman in her seventies with active or convalescent COVID-19.

This chain uses TRBV12-3 or TRBV12-4 with TRBJ2-7, with D unclear. The V and J ends lost 6 bases and 11 bases respectively, with 17 bases between them. The length of the CDR3 is 12 residues. CDR3: CASSQSFHQKYF. The CDR3 DNA reads TGTGCCAGCAGCCAGTCGTTCCATCAGAAGTACTTC.

The chain couples TRBV5-1 to TRBJ1-1; D gene uncertain. Germline V gene sequence: CDR1 SGHRS, CDR2 YFSETQ. Trimming shortened V by 0 bases and J by 4 bases, and 13 bases separated the two germline ends. The CDR3 extends over 15 amino acids. In DNA form, the CDR3 reads TGCGCCAGCAGCTTGGCCGGCGGCAGTTTCACTGAAGCTTTCTTT. It is translated as CASSLAGGSFTEAFF.

The V call is TRBV28, the J call TRBJ1-3; D uncertain. Germline CDR1 reads MDHEN; CDR2 reads SYDVKM. V lost 5 bases to trimming and J lost 0 bases, with 23 bases between them. The CDR3 sequence is 19 residues long. The CDR3 loop reads CASSPDTLMKLYSGNTIYF. The CDR3 DNA reads TGTGCCAGCAGTCCAGACACATTGATGAAGCTTTACTCTGGAAACACCATATATTTT.

The chain links TRBV20-1 to TRBJ1-5, with D tentatively TRBD1 (5 bases). Trimming removed 3 bases at V and 6 bases at J, with 12 bases between. Germline CDR1 is DFQATT and CDR2 is SNEGSKA (reference sequence). This CDR3 spans 13 amino acids. The CDR3 bases are TGCAGTGCTAGTTCGGGGGTCGTTCAGCCCCAGCATTTT. Translation: CSASSGVVQPQHF.

J is TRBJ1-3 and V is TRBV25-1; D uncertain. The germline gives CDR1 MGHDK, CDR2 SYGVNS. CDR3 size: 16 residues. Trimming took off 4 bases at V and 0 bases at J, with 13 bases between the two ends. The CDR3 protein is CASSGTTANSGNTIYF. CDR3 DNA sequence: TGTGCCAGCAGTGGAACTACGGCCAACTCTGGAAACACCATATATTTT.

The gene calls are TRBV28 and TRBJ1-2; D gene ambiguous. The CDR3 runs 11 residues. CDR1 and CDR2 from the germline V gene are MDHEN and SYDVKM. V was pared by 4 bases and J by 5 bases, with 5 bases between. In nucleotides, the CDR3 is TGTGCCAGCAGTTCTCCGTATGGCTACACCTTC. Its protein is CASSSPYGYTF.

V is TRBV3-1 (or the pseudogene TRBV3-2) and J is TRBJ1-2; maybe TRBD1 (5 bases). The CDR3 is 14 amino acids. CDR1 is LGHDT, CDR2 YNNKEL, per germline (reference sequence). Trimming took off 4 bases at V and 8 bases at J, with 17 bases between the two ends. The CDR3 bases are TGTGCCAGCAGCCTTCGCGGGGGGTCGGGAGGCTACACCTTC. This translates into CASSLRGGSGGYTF.

This clone was found once. The rearrangement uses TRBV10-1 and TRBJ1-1; D ambiguous. The CDR3 loop spans 10 amino acids. Germline CDR1 and CDR2: WNHNN and SYGVQD (reference sequence). The ends were cut back, 10 bases at V and 0 bases at J, with 3 bases in the middle. This CDR3 reads CATLNTEAFF. The CDR3 DNA follows: TGCGCCACCTTGAACACTGAAGCTTTCTTT.

This clone was picked up a small number of times. The rearrangement joins TRBV19 to TRBJ2-7, with a weak D call TRBD1 (6 bases). V was cut by 1 base and J by 2 bases, with 12 bases left in between. From germline, CDR1 is LNHDA and CDR2 SQIVND (reference sequence). The CDR3 has 15 residues. The CDR3 sequence is CASSIGGTPTYEQYF. DNA for the CDR3: TGTGCCAGTAGTATAGGTGGGACACCCACCTACGAGCAGTACTTC.

The J gene is TRBJ1-1, the V gene TRBV5-3; D uncertain. TRBV5-3 is an open reading frame whose function is uncertain. Deletions cut 7 bases from V and 1 base from J, with 11 bases between. CDR3 length: 13 amino acids. The CDR3 nucleotides are TGTGCCAGACACACGAGGAGGAACACTGAAGCTTTCTTT. Translating gives CARHTRRNTEAFF.

There are a few counts of this clone. V gene TRBV6-2 or TRBV6-3 combines with J gene TRBJ1-3; D gene unclear. The germline V gene encodes CDR1 MNHEY and CDR2 SVGEGT. Trimming pared 6 bases from V and 0 bases from J, leaving 21 bases between. The CDR3 length is 18 residues. CDR3 DNA sequence: TGTGCCAGCAGCCCCTTGACGTACAGTCTAATCTCTGGAAACACCATATATTTT. Translated, it gives CASSPLTYSLISGNTIYF.

The CDR3 region is CASSVRGASTGELFF. CDR3 in DNA: TGTGCCAGCAGCGTTCGGGGGGCGAGCACCGGGGAGCTGTTTTTT. V gene TRBV9 combines with J gene TRBJ2-2; the D gene is possibly TRBD2 (7 bases). Germline V CDR1 and CDR2: SGDLS, YYNGEE. Trimming removed 2 bases from V and 4 bases from J, with 12 bases in between. The CDR3 is 15 amino acids.

V gene TRBV18 combines with J gene TRBJ2-4; no clear D gene. CDR1 KGHSH and CDR2 LQKENI come from the germline V gene. The length of the CDR3 is 14 residues. Trimming shortened V by 6 bases and J by 4 bases, and 13 bases separated the two germline ends. The CDR3 sequence is CASSMPGEKNIQYF. The CDR3 DNA is TGTGCCAGCTCTATGCCCGGAGAGAAAAACATTCAGTACTTC. Full variable domain (outside the CDR3, taken from reference TRBV18 and TRBJ2-4): NAGVMQNPRHLVRRRGQEARLRCSPMKGHSHVYWYRQLPEEGLKFMVYLQKENIIDESGMPKERFSAEFPKEGPSILRIQQVVRGDSAAYFCASSMPGEKNIQYFGAGTRLSVL.

The chain carries TRBV27 and TRBJ1-3; D is uncertain. The CDR3 runs to 17 residues. Per germline, CDR1 MNHEY and CDR2 SMNVEV (reference sequence). V lost 6 bases and J 0 bases, leaving 18 bases between the germline ends. This CDR3 is CASSAGTVTNSGNTIYF. The CDR3 coding sequence is TGTGCCAGCAGCGCGGGTACGGTGACAAACTCTGGAAACACCATATATTTT.

This clone was picked up one time. The chain joins TRBV11-3 to TRBJ2-2; TRBD1 matches at 7 bases. Germline CDR1 reads SGHNT; CDR2 reads YENEEA. Trimming at V came to 5 bases and at J to 5 bases, leaving 8 bases not matched to a gene. The CDR3 runs to 15 residues. The CDR3 spells CASSPRTGLTGELFF. The CDR3 bases are TGTGCCAGCAGCCCCCGGACAGGCTTAACCGGGGAGCTGTTTTTT.

This rearrangement joins TRBV3-1 (or the pseudogene TRBV3-2) to TRBJ2-3; the D gene is possibly TRBD2 (6 bases). There are 13 residues in the CDR3. The germline V gene has CDR1 LGHDT and CDR2 YNNKEL (reference sequence). The ends were cut back, 11 bases at V and 6 bases at J, with 18 bases in the middle. Here the CDR3 reads CAAGGDPGDTQYF. CDR3 coding DNA: TGTGCCGCAGGAGGGGACCCTGGGGATACGCAGTATTTT.

The chain carries TRBV11-2 and TRBJ1-5; D remains unclear. The CDR3 totals 15 residues. CDR1 is SGHAT and CDR2 is FQNNGV in the germline V gene. Deletions cut 4 bases from V and 1 base from J, with 11 bases between. The CDR3 DNA is TGTGCCAGCAGCTCCGGGGTTGCCAGCAATCAGCCCCAGCATTTT. It translates to CASSSGVASNQPQHF.

The V gene is TRBV4-3, the J gene TRBJ2-7, with D possibly being TRBD1 (6 bases). Trimming removed 0 bases at V and 7 bases at J, with 19 bases between. CDR3 length: 16 residues. Germline CDR1 is LGHNA and CDR2 is YSLEER. CDR3 loop: CASSQDMSGQLREQYF. The CDR3, as DNA: TGCGCCAGCAGCCAAGATATGTCGGGACAACTACGGGAGCAGTACTTC.

V usage is TRBV5-1 and J usage is TRBJ1-6; 11 bases agree with TRBD1. This CDR3 region has 16 residues. CDR1 is SGHRS, CDR2 YFSETQ, per germline. Trimming removed 4 bases from V and 9 bases from J; junction bases left unmatched: 9. CDR3: CASSQILGTGGSPLHF. The CDR3 DNA reads as TGCGCCAGCAGCCAGATTTTAGGGACAGGGGGTTCACCCCTCCACTTT. The full variable domain, its missing parts supplied by reference TRBV5-1 and TRBJ1-6, is KAGVTQTPRYLIKTRGQQVTLSCSPISGHRSVSWYQQTPGQGLQFLFEYFSETQRNKGNFPGRFSGRQFSNSRSEMNVSTLELGDSALYLCASSQILGTGGSPLHFGNGTRLTVT.

The rearrangement links TRBV7-9 to TRBJ1-2; D remains unclear. The CDR3 totals 13 residues. Trimming removed 1 base from V and 0 bases from J, with 3 bases in between. The germline gives CDR1 SEHNR, CDR2 FQNEAQ (reference sequence). The CDR3 coding sequence is TGTGCCAGCAGCTTAGACTCTAACTATGGCTACACCTTC. Residues: CASSLDSNYGYTF.

The genes are TRBV6-5 and TRBJ2-1; TRBD1 agrees at 9 bases. V dropped 6 bases and J dropped 9; count of bases not matched to a gene: 12. CDR3 size: 15 residues. CDR1 is MNHEY and CDR2 is SVGAGI in the germline V gene. CDR3 region: CASSRPGQGGTEQFF. In DNA form, the CDR3 reads TGTGCCAGCAGCCGTCCGGGACAGGGAGGAACTGAGCAGTTCTTC.